Listed below are T cell receptor beta chains from one sample, sequenced in a study of cytomegalovirus exposure and HLA in healthy donors. Libraries were prepared by immunoSEQ multiplex PCR; TCRdb keeps only in-frame clonotypes and omits some of them. The table includes about 63,000 clones, 75% to 90% detected once. Sequenced material: PBMCs. Receptors originate from a woman between 25 and 40 years old in good health and CMV-seropositive. CDR3s include the opening cysteine and the closing phenylalanine or tryptophan. The order of the fields is D gene, J gene, CDR3 length, V gene, clone size, CDR3 DNA, CDR3 protein. A D gene is named only where the DNA matches it firmly. Size is omitted from some rows. Given values are once, few, many or a class for expanded clones.

>NA|TRBJ1-4|16|TRBV9|NA
TGTGCCAGCAGCGTAAGTCCCCGGGGTTCGGAGGAAAAACTGTTTTTT
CASSVSPRGSEEKLFF
>NA|TRBJ2-7|11|TRBV29-1|NA
TGCAGCGTCGGACAGCAGTACGAGCAGTACTTC
CSVGQQYEQYF
>TRBD2|TRBJ2-1|18|TRBV7-2|NA
TGTGCCAGCAGCTTCGGACTAGCGGGAGGAGGGCCTGTAGATGAGCAGTTCTTC
CASSFGLAGGGPVDEQFF
>TRBD2|TRBJ2-1|15|TRBV5-6|NA
TGTGCCAGCAGCAACGAGCGGGATTGGTACAATGAGCAGTTCTTC
CASSNERDWYNEQFF
>NA|TRBJ2-2|18|TRBV7-3|NA
TGTGCCAGCAGCCGAAGGTGGGTCCTACTACTGAACACCGGGGAGCTGTTTTTT
CASSRRWVLLLNTGELFF
>TRBD2|TRBJ2-1|15|TRBV27|NA
TGTGCCAGCAGTTTGGGGATAGCGGGGGGGAAGGAGCAGTTCTTC
CASSLGIAGGKEQFF
>NA|TRBJ2-7|16|TRBV4-2|NA
TGTGCCAGCAGCCAAGATCCCGGAGTCAGCTCCTACGAGCAGTACTTC
CASSQDPGVSSYEQYF
>NA|TRBJ1-2|14|TRBV27|NA
TGTGCCAGCAGTCGCCTTCAGGGGAACAATGGCTACACCTTC
CASSRLQGNNGYTF
>NA|TRBJ2-1|14|TRBV5-1|NA
TGCGCCAGCAGCTTGCTGAGCTCCTACAATGAGCAGTTCTTC
CASSLLSSYNEQFF
>NA|TRBJ2-3|15|TRBV7-2|NA
TGTGCCAGCAGCTTACGCCGGGAGCGCACAGATACGCAGTATTTT
CASSLRRERTDTQYF
>NA|TRBJ1-1|15|TRBV6-5|few
TGTGCCAGCAGTTACTCGAGGGGGATGAACACTGAAGCTTTCTTT
CASSYSRGMNTEAFF
>TRBD1|TRBJ2-2|16|TRBV9|NA
TGTGCCAGCAGCGTAGCTTGGACAGGGGGAGCCGGGGAGCTGTTTTTT
CASSVAWTGGAGELFF
>NA|TRBJ2-4|20|TRBV28|NA
TGTGCCAGCAGTTTAGGCCGCGCGGACAGCTTTTTTGGAGCCAAAAACATTCAGTACTTC
CASSLGRADSFFGAKNIQYF